A selection of T cell receptor beta chains follows, all from one sample in a study of CD8+CD57+ T cells in acquired aplastic anemia. MiXCR was run by TCRdb on the reads, yielding one entry per CDR3 protein. The repertoire includes roughly 420,000 distinct CDR3 sequences, 55% to 70% of them detected once, and 3.5% to 4.5% sits in the top ten. The sequencing sample was made of sorted CD4+, CD8+, or CD8+CD57+ T cells (not recorded which) from PBMCs. The receptors come from a human donor in good health, serving as a control. CDR3s include the opening cysteine and the closing phenylalanine or tryptophan. Each record gives: J gene, clone size, V gene, D gene, CDR3 DNA, CDR3 protein. A D gene is named only where the DNA matches it firmly. The size of a clone is reported for some rows only, either as once, few or many, or as a class for expanded clones.

>TRBJ2-5|NA|TRBV7-2|TRBD2
TGTGCCAGCAGTAGCGGGGAGGTGGCAGAGACCCAGTACTTC
CASSSGEVAETQYF
>TRBJ1-3|many|TRBV5-1|NA
TGCGCCAGCAGCCCGCGACAGGTTAGCTCTGGAAACACCATATATTTT
CASSPRQVSSGNTIYF
>TRBJ1-2|NA|TRBV7-8|NA
TGTGCCAGCAGCTTAGATCAGGGTCAGCCCCAGCATTTTACCTTC
CASSLDQGQPQHFTF
>TRBJ2-3|many|TRBV7-2|NA
TGTGCCAGCAGCTTAGCGGGACGGCACACAGATACGCAGTATTTT
CASSLAGRHTDTQYF
>TRBJ2-2|once|TRBV10-3|NA
TGTGCCACCACCCGGGACACAAGGGCCGGGGAGCTGTTCTTT
CATTRDTRAGELFF
>TRBJ1-1|many|TRBV11-3|NA
TGTGCCAGCAGCTTATCTAAAGGGGCGGACACTGAAGCTTTCTTT
CASSLSKGADTEAFF
>TRBJ1-4|NA|TRBV20-1|NA
TGCAGTGCTAGAGGCTGGGGGGCCAATGAAAAACTGTTTTTT
CSARGWGANEKLFF
>TRBJ1-4|NA|TRBV9|NA
TGTGCCAGCAGCGTAGGCCCGACGGAGTCACCCCTCCTGTTTTTT
CASSVGPTESPLLFF
>TRBJ1-5|NA|TRBV11-3|NA
TGTGCCAGCAGCTTAGCCAACGTGGAATCCCAGCATTTT
CASSLANVESQHF
>TRBJ1-4|NA|TRBV20-1|NA
TGCAGTGCTAGAGACCAAGGGGCCGGCGAAAAACTGTTTTTT
CSARDQGAGEKLFF
>TRBJ1-2|once|TRBV5-1|NA
TGCGCCAGCAGCATTGACAGCTATGGCTGCACCTTC
CASSIDSYGCTF
>TRBJ2-3|many|TRBV29-1|TRBD2
TGCAGCGTCGAAGAGCGGGGAGACTTCACAGATACGCAGTATTTT
CSVEERGDFTDTQYF
>TRBJ1-1|NA|TRBV20-1|NA
TGCAGTGCTACCAGTTGGACTGAAGCTTTCTTT
CSATSWTEAFF
>TRBJ2-1|NA|TRBV20-1|TRBD2
TGCAGTGTGTGGACCAGCGGGGACCTTAAGCAGTTCTTC
CSVWTSGDLKQFF